This T cell receptor beta chain was identified during a study of T cell responses to AZD1222 COVID-19 vaccine. Trimming left V 3 bases short and J 3 bases short, with 8 bases between. The CDR3 sequence is 13 residues long. Only one count was recorded for this clone. Libraries were prepared by immunoSEQ multiplex PCR; TCRdb keeps only in-frame clonotypes and omits some of them. This sample has over 65,000 clones, with more than 80% found just once. This sequence originates from an adult in good health. Sequences were derived from peripheral blood, sampled on day 0 of AZD1222 vaccination. The chain has TRBV12-3 or TRBV12-4 and TRBJ1-1; no definite D call. CDR3 in DNA: TGTGCCAGCAGTTTTAAAGTGGACACTGAAGCTTTCTTT. Amino acids: CASSFKVDTEAFF.